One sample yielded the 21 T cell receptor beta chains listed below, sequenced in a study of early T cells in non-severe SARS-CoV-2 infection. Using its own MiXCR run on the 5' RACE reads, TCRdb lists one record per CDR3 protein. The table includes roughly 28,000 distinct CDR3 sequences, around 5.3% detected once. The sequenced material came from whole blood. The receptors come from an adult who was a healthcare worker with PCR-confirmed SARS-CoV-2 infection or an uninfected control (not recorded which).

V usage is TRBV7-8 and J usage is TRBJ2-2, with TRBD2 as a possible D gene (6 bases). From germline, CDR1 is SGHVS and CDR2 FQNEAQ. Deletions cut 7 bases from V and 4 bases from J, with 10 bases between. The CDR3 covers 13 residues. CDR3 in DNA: TGTGCCAGCATGGAGGGTGGCACCGGGGAGCTGTTTTTT. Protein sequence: CASMEGGTGELFF.

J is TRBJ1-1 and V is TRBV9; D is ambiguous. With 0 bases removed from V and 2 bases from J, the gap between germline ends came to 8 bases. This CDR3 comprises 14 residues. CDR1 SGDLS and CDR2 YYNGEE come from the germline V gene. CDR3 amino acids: CASSVATTNTEAFF. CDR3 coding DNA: TGTGCCAGCAGCGTAGCCACTACCAACACTGAAGCTTTCTTT.

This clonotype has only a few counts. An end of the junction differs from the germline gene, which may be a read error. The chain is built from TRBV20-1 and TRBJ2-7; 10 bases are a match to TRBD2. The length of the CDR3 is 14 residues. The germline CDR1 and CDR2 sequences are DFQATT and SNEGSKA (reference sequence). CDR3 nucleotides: TGCAGTGCCAGAGCGGGGGGGAGAATCTACGAGCAGTACTTC. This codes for CSARAGGRIYEQYF.

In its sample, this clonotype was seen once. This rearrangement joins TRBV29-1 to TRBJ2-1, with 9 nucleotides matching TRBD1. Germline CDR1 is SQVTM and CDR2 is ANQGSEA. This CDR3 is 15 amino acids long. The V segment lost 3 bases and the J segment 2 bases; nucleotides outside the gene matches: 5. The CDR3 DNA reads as TGCAGCGTTGATCCGGGACAGGGTCCCTACAATGAGCAGTTCTTC. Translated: CSVDPGQGPYNEQFF.

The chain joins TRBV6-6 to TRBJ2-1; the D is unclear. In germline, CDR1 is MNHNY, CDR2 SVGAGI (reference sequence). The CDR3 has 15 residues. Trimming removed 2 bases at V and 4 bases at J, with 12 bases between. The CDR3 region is CASSYGIEAYNEQFF. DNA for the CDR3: TGTGCCAGCAGTTACGGTATCGAAGCATACAATGAGCAGTTCTTC.

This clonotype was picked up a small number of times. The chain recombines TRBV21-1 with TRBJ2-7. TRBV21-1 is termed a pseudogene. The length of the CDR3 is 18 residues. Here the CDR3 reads CASRPNLGQASYSYEQYF. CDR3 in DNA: TGTGCCAGCAGGCCAAACCTCGGGCAAGCAAGCTACTCCTACGAGCAGTACTTC.

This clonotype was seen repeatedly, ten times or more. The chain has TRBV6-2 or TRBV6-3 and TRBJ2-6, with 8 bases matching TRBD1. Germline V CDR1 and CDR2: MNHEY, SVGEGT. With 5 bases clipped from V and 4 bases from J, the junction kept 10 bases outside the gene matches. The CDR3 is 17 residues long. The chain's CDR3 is CASSRPGTGSGANVLTF. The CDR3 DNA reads TGTGCCAGCAGTCGTCCCGGGACAGGATCCGGGGCCAACGTCCTGACTTTC.

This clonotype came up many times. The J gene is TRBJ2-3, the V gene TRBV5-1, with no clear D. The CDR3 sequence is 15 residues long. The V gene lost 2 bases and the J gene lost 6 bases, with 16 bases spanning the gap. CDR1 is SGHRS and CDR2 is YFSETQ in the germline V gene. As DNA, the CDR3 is TGCGCCAGCAGCTTTTTAGGGCAAGAGTCGGATACGCAGTATTTT. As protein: CASSFLGQESDTQYF. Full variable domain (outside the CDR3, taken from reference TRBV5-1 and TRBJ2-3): KAGVTQTPRYLIKTRGQQVTLSCSPISGHRSVSWYQQTPGQGLQFLFEYFSETQRNKGNFPGRFSGRQFSNSRSEMNVSTLELGDSALYLCASSFLGQESDTQYFGPGTRLTVL.

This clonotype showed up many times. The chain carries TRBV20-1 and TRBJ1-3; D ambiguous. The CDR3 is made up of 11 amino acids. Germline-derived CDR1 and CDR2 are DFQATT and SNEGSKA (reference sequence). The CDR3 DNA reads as TGCAGCGGGCGAGTTGGAAACACCATATATTTT. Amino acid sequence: CSGRVGNTIYF.

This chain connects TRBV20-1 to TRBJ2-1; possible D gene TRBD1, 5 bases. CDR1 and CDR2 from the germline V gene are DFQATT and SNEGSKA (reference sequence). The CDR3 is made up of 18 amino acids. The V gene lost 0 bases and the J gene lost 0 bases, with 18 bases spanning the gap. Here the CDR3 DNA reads TGCAGTGCTAGAGATCCCCAGGGCTCTTGGGGCTCCTACAATGAGCAGTTCTTC. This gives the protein CSARDPQGSWGSYNEQFF.

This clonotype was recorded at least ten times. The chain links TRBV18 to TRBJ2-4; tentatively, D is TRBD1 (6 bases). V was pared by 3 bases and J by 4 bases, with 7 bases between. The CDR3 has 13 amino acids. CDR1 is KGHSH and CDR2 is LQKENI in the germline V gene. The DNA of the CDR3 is TGTGCCAGCTCACCGGACAGTAAAAACATTCAGTACTTC. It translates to CASSPDSKNIQYF. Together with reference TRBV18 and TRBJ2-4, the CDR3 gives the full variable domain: NAGVMQNPRHLVRRRGQEARLRCSPMKGHSHVYWYRQLPEEGLKFMVYLQKENIIDESGMPKERFSAEFPKEGPSILRIQQVVRGDSAAYFCASSPDSKNIQYFGAGTRLSVL.

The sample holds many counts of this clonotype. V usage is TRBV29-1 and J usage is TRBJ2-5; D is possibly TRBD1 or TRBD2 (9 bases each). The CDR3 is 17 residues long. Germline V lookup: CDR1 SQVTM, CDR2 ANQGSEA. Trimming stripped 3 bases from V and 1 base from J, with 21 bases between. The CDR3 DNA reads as TGCAGCGTTGATTCGGGACAGGGTAGCGGGAGCCAAGAGACCCAGTACTTC. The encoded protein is CSVDSGQGSGSQETQYF.

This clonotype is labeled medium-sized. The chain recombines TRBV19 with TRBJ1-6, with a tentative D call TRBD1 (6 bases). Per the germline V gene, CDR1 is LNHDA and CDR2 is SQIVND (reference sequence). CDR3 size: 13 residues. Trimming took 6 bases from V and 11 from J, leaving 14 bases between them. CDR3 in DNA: TGTGCCAGTAGCGGACAGCCAGAAACACCCCTCCACTTT. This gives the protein CASSGQPETPLHF.

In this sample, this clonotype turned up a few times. The CDR3 bases are TGTGCCAGCAGCCCTGGGGGCGGAAGATTTAGCAATCAGCCCCAGCATTTT. It codes for CASSPGGGRFSNQPQHF. The chain uses TRBV5-6 and TRBJ1-5, with D tentatively TRBD1 (6 bases). V was clipped by 4 bases and J by 0 bases, with 17 bases between them. Germline-derived CDR1 and CDR2 are SGHDT and YYEEEE. CDR3 length: 17 amino acids.

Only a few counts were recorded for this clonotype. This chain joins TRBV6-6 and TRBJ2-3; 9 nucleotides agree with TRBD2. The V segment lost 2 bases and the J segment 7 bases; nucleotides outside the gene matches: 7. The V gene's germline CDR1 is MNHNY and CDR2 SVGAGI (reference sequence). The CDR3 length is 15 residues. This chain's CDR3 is CASSYLAGPQNTQYF. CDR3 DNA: TGTGCCAGCAGTTACCTAGCGGGACCGCAGAATACGCAGTATTTT.

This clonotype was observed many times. This CDR3 is CASSLPGTSYNSPLHF. For the CDR3, the DNA is TGTGCCAGCAGCTTGCCCGGGACATCCTATAATTCACCCCTCCACTTT. V and J are TRBV5-4 and TRBJ1-6; TRBD1 is a possible D gene (6 bases). The V end lost 1 base, the J end lost 1 base, and 9 bases lay between the germline ends. Germline lookup yields CDR1 SGHNT and CDR2 YYREEE (reference sequence). This CDR3 spans 16 amino acids.

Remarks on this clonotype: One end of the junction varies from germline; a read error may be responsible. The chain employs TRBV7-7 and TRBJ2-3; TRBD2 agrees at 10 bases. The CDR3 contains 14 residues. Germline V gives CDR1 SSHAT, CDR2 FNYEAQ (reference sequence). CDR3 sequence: CASSLGLAADTQYF. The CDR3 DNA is TGTGCTAGCAGCTTAGGACTAGCGGCAGATACGCAGTATTTT.

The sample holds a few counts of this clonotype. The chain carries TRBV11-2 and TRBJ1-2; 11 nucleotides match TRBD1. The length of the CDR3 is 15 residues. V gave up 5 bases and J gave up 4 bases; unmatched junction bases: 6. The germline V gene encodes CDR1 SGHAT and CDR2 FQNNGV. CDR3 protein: CASSPTGQGVYGYTF. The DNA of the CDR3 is TGTGCCAGCAGCCCGACGGGACAGGGGGTCTATGGCTACACCTTC.

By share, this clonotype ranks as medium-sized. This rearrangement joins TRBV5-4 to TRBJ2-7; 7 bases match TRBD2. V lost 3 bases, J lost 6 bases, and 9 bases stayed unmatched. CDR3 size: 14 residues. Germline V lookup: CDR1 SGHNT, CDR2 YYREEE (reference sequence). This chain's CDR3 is CASSSPSGASEQYF. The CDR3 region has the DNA TGTGCCAGCAGCTCCCCTAGCGGCGCCAGCGAGCAGTACTTC.

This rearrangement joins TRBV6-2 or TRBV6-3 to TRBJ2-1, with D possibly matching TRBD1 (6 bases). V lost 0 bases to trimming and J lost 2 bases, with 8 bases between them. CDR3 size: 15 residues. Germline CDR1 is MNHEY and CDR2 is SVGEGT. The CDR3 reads CASSYSDRAYNEQFF. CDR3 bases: TGTGCCAGCAGTTACTCGGACAGAGCCTACAATGAGCAGTTCTTC.

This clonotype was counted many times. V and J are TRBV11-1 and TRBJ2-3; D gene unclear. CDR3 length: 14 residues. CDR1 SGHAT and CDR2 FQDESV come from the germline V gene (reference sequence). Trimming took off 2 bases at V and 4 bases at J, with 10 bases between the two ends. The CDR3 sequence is CASSLRILPDTQYF. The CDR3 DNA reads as TGTGCCAGCAGCTTACGGATTCTCCCAGATACGCAGTATTTT.